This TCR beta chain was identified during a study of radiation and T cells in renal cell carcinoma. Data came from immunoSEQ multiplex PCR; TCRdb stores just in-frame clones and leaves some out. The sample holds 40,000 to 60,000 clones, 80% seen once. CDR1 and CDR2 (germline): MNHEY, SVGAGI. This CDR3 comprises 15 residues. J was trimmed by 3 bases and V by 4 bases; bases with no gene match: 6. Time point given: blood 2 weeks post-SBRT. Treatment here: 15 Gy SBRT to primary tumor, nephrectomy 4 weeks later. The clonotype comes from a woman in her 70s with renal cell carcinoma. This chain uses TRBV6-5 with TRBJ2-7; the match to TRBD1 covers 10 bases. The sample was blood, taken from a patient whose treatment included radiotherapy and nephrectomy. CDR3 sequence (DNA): TGTGCCAGCAGTTTCGGACAGGGGGTATTCTACGAGCAGTACTTC. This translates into CASSFGQGVFYEQYF.